The present T cell receptor (beta chain) was sequenced within a study of T cell changes during pregnancy in multiple sclerosis. Trimming at V came to 0 bases and at J to 1 base, leaving 3 bases not matched to a gene. The CDR3 has 15 amino acids. CDR1 and CDR2 (germline): SGDLS, YYNGEE. This clone was found once. Profiled with immunoSEQ multiplex PCR; TCRdb holds only in-frame clones, not every one. The sample consists of 25,000 to 35,000 clones, about nine tenths of them appearing once. This receptor was obtained from a female donor with multiple sclerosis, enrolled in a pregnancy study. V and J are TRBV9 and TRBJ2-5; 7 bases are shared with TRBD1. The sample in question was CD8+ T cells from peripheral blood mononuclear cells, obtained in the second trimester of pregnancy. The CDR3 is CASSVEGGPQETQYF. CDR3 nucleotide sequence: TGTGCCAGCAGCGTAGAAGGGGGCCCCCAAGAGACCCAGTACTTC.